Presented here are 26 T cell receptor beta chains from one specimen sequenced in a study of blood T cell repertoires in COVID-19. TCRdb's copy holds only in-frame clones and misses some; the assay was immunoSEQ multiplex PCR. This table holds roughly 160,000 clones, about 80% found once. Sequencing was performed on PBMCs or T cells enriched from blood (not recorded which). These receptors originate from a woman aged 70-85 years in a cohort exposed to, infected with or recovered from COVID-19 (not recorded which).

This clone was observed a handful of times. The chain employs TRBV18 and TRBJ1-2; D is unclear. CDR3 size: 16 residues. Between the trimmed V and J ends, which lost 3 bases and 4 bases, there was a span of 18 bases. CDR1 KGHSH and CDR2 LQKENI come from the germline V gene. This CDR3 is CASSPSVEASSYGYTF. CDR3 coding DNA: TGTGCCAGCTCACCGTCCGTTGAGGCAAGTTCCTATGGCTACACCTTC. Filled out from reference TRBV18 and TRBJ1-2, the complete variable domain reads NAGVMQNPRHLVRRRGQEARLRCSPMKGHSHVYWYRQLPEEGLKFMVYLQKENIIDESGMPKERFSAEFPKEGPSILRIQQVVRGDSAAYFCASSPSVEASSYGYTFGSGTRLTVV.

V and J are TRBV27 and TRBJ2-3; tentatively, D is TRBD1 (5 bases). The germline V and J ends were trimmed by 6 bases and 0 bases, with 19 bases remaining between them. CDR3 length equals 17 residues. Germline CDR1 and CDR2: MNHEY and SMNVEV (reference sequence). In DNA form, the CDR3 reads TGTGCCAGCAGAATATACCGTCCTGGGGCTAGCACAGATACGCAGTATTTT. Protein product: CASRIYRPGASTDTQYF.

The DNA for the CDR3 is TGTGCCAGCAGTCCTTCCGCGACTTCCGGAGGCACAGATACGCAGTATTTT. Translation: CASSPSATSGGTDTQYF. The gene calls are TRBV2 and TRBJ2-3, with D uncertain. V was clipped by 5 bases and J by 1 base, with 19 bases between them. CDR3 length: 17 residues. Germline CDR1 reads SNHLY; CDR2 reads FYNNEI.

The V call is TRBV6-5, the J call TRBJ1-2; 10 bases fit TRBD1. The CDR3 is 14 residues long. Germline V gives CDR1 MNHEY, CDR2 SVGAGI. Unmatched junction bases numbered 4, after V lost 6 bases and J lost 3 bases. The CDR3 loop reads CASSRGTGDYGYTF. CDR3 DNA sequence: TGTGCCAGCAGCCGCGGGACAGGGGACTATGGCTACACCTTC.

This sequence joins TRBV7-3 and TRBJ2-3; D unclear. Trimming cost V 5 bases and J 2 bases, with 8 bases left between them. The CDR3 sequence is 13 residues long. Germline V CDR1 and CDR2: SGHTA, FQGTGA. The CDR3 DNA reads TGTGCCAGCAGCCCCTCGTTCACAGATACGCAGTATTTT. Its translation: CASSPSFTDTQYF.

This rearrangement joins TRBV7-8 to TRBJ2-7; TRBD1 might be the D (5 bases). The V gene lost 1 base and the J gene lost 1 base, with 11 bases spanning the gap. The CDR3 contains 15 residues. CDR1 SGHVS and CDR2 FQNEAQ come from the germline V gene. CDR3 amino acids: CASSLVSDSSYEQYF. CDR3 DNA: TGTGCCAGCAGCTTAGTATCAGACAGTTCCTACGAGCAGTACTTC.

The chain carries TRBV29-1 and TRBJ2-3; possibly TRBD1 for D (5 bases). Germline V gene sequence: CDR1 SQVTM, CDR2 ANQGSEA. This CDR3 has 15 amino acids. With 7 bases removed from V and 1 base from J, the gap between germline ends came to 18 bases. As DNA, the CDR3 is TGCAGCGCTCAGAAGGGGCGATCCTGCACAGATACGCAGTATTTT. This codes for CSAQKGRSCTDTQYF.

The V gene is TRBV19, the J gene TRBJ2-7; 8 positions agree with TRBD1. CDR3 length: 13 amino acids. Unmatched junction bases numbered 8, after V lost 4 bases and J lost 9 bases. Germline CDR1 and CDR2: LNHDA and SQIVND (reference sequence). The CDR3 DNA reads as TGTGCCAGTAGTAACGGACAGGGCAGGTCGCAGTACTTC. Translation gives CASSNGQGRSQYF.

This chain connects TRBV6-2 or TRBV6-3 to TRBJ1-3; 9 nucleotides line up with TRBD1. The V and J ends lost 6 bases and 4 bases, in that order; junction bases with no gene match: 7. Germline V CDR1 and CDR2: MNHEY, SVGEGT. The CDR3 totals 15 residues. CDR3 region: CASSPGQGRGNTIYF. The CDR3 DNA follows: TGTGCCAGCAGCCCAGGACAGGGGCGAGGAAACACCATATATTTT.

As to this clone: Within the sample, other DNA sequences also encode this same CDR3. The V call is TRBV28, the J call TRBJ1-1; 11 nucleotides line up with TRBD1. Germline loops: CDR1 MDHEN, CDR2 SYDVKM. The CDR3 contains 15 residues. Trimming cost V 2 bases and J 5 bases; bases outside gene matches: 4. The CDR3 here is CASSLPGQGGTEAFF. The CDR3 DNA reads as TGTGCCAGCAGTTTACCGGGACAGGGGGGGACTGAAGCTTTCTTT.

The V gene is TRBV7-9, the J gene TRBJ2-1, with D hard to call. The germline CDR1 and CDR2 sequences are SEHNR and FQNEAQ (reference sequence). With 1 base removed from V and 5 bases from J, the gap between germline ends came to 12 bases. CDR3 length equals 15 residues. This chain's CDR3 is CASSLGQVLNNEQFF. The CDR3 region has the DNA TGTGCCAGCAGCTTAGGGCAGGTCCTGAACAATGAGCAGTTCTTC.

The chain has TRBV2 and TRBJ2-7; the match to TRBD1 covers 7 bases. J lost 6 bases, V lost 5 bases, and 10 bases had no gene match. The CDR3 runs 14 residues. Germline V CDR1 and CDR2: SNHLY, FYNNEI. Written as DNA, the CDR3 is TGTGCCAGCAGTTCCGGGACAGTCTCCCGCGAGCAGTACTTC. The encoded protein is CASSSGTVSREQYF. The full variable domain, in which reference TRBV2 and TRBJ2-7 provide the parts outside the CDR3, is EPEVTQTPSHQVTQMGQEVILRCVPISNHLYFYWYRQILGQKVEFLVSFYNNEISEKSEIFDDQFSVERPDGSNFTLKIRSTKLEDSAMYFCASSSGTVSREQYFGPGTRLTVT.

J is TRBJ2-7 and V is TRBV4-2; D possibly corresponds to TRBD2 (6 bases). Trimming cost V 2 bases and J 3 bases, with 14 bases left between them. Germline V gives CDR1 LGHNA, CDR2 YNFKEQ. The CDR3 sequence is 15 residues long. The CDR3 loop is CASSQFGTADYEQYF. The CDR3 DNA reads as TGTGCCAGCAGCCAATTCGGGACTGCTGACTACGAGCAGTACTTC.

J is TRBJ2-5 and V is TRBV15; D is perhaps TRBD2 (5 bases). The germline V gene encodes CDR1 LNHNV and CDR2 YYDKDF (reference sequence). With 0 bases removed from V and 5 bases from J, the gap between germline ends came to 7 bases. This CDR3 is built from 13 residues. CDR3 DNA sequence: TGTGCCACCAGCAGAGATCGGAGGGAGACCCAGTACTTC. Translating gives CATSRDRRETQYF.

The chain has TRBV29-1 and TRBJ2-7, with no clear D. Trimming took off 7 bases at V and 2 bases at J, with 18 bases between the two ends. Germline V CDR1 and CDR2: SQVTM, ANQGSEA. The CDR3 spans 14 residues. CDR3 region: CSATTIGSPYEQYF. CDR3 sequence (DNA): TGCAGCGCAACGACGATCGGGTCCCCCTACGAGCAGTACTTC.

This chain connects TRBV9 to TRBJ1-1, with TRBD1 as a possible D gene (6 bases). CDR3 length: 16 residues. CDR1 SGDLS and CDR2 YYNGEE come from the germline V gene. V lost 1 base to trimming and J lost 4 bases, with 17 bases between them. The CDR3, as DNA: TGTGCCAGCAGCGTATCCCCACAGGGCGGTAGCACTGAAGCTTTCTTT. It specifies CASSVSPQGGSTEAFF.

The V call is TRBV4-2, the J call TRBJ1-1; 8 nucleotides align to TRBD1. V gave up 3 bases and J gave up 0 bases; unmatched junction bases: 3. From germline, CDR1 is LGHNA and CDR2 YNFKEQ. The CDR3 totals 15 residues. The CDR3 DNA reads TGTGCCAGCAGCCAGGGGACAGGTTTGAACACTGAAGCTTTCTTT. Its protein is CASSQGTGLNTEAFF.

This sequence joins TRBV10-2 and TRBJ2-5; 8 bases agree with TRBD1. Germline CDR1 reads WSHSY; CDR2 reads SAAADI. V trimming: 0 bases; J trimming: 1 base; junction bases outside the gene matches: 4. CDR3 size: 16 residues. The CDR3 sequence: CASSESHDRGQETQYF. The CDR3 DNA follows: TGCGCCAGCAGTGAGTCGCACGACAGGGGCCAAGAGACCCAGTACTTC.

The chain has TRBV7-8 and TRBJ2-7, with D hard to call. Germline values: CDR1 SGHVS, CDR2 FQNEAQ. The CDR3 is made up of 14 amino acids. Trimming took 1 base from V and 1 from J, leaving 8 bases between them. Here the CDR3 reads CASSLGRGSYEQYF. The CDR3 coding sequence is TGTGCCAGCAGCTTAGGCCGAGGTTCCTACGAGCAGTACTTC.

The chain employs TRBV18 and TRBJ1-4; TRBD1 aligns across 9 bases. The CDR3 length is 16 residues. Germline V gives CDR1 KGHSH, CDR2 LQKENI. With V trimmed by 1 base and J by 7 bases, 7 bases remained unmatched. The CDR3 loop reads CASSPRNRGQVEKLFF. CDR3 coding DNA: TGTGCCAGCTCACCACGTAACAGGGGGCAGGTTGAAAAACTGTTTTTT.

The CDR3 protein is CATGQGIQYF. CDR3 nucleotide sequence: TGTGCCACAGGCCAGGGCATTCAGTACTTC. V usage is TRBV6-5 and J usage is TRBJ2-4, with D tentatively TRBD1 (5 bases). CDR1 is MNHEY and CDR2 is SVGAGI in the germline V gene. V was cut by 10 bases and J by 9 bases, with 10 bases left in between. The CDR3 spans 10 residues.

CDR3 protein: CASSSDVSRANEKLFF. As DNA, the CDR3 is TGTGCCAGCAGCTCGGACGTGTCGAGGGCTAATGAAAAACTGTTTTTT. The rearrangement joins TRBV5-6 to TRBJ1-4; D gene uncertain. The CDR3 is 16 amino acids. Germline loops: CDR1 SGHDT, CDR2 YYEEEE. V was trimmed by 3 bases and J by 3 bases, leaving 15 bases between them.

The V call is TRBV18, the J call TRBJ2-3, with 7 bases aligning to TRBD1. J gave up 2 bases and V 6 bases, and 8 bases lay outside the gene matches. Germline V gene sequence: CDR1 KGHSH, CDR2 LQKENI. The CDR3 loop spans 15 amino acids. For the CDR3, the DNA is TGTGCCAGCTCTTTCAGACAGGGCCCCACAGATACGCAGTATTTT. It specifies CASSFRQGPTDTQYF.

The rearrangement links TRBV11-2 to TRBJ2-3, with D possibly being TRBD2 (6 bases). The germline CDR1 and CDR2 sequences are SGHAT and FQNNGV. This CDR3 has 16 residues. The germline V and J ends were trimmed by 4 bases and 5 bases, with 19 bases remaining between them. CDR3 in DNA: TGTGCCAGCAGCTATTCCATAGCGGCCGGGGGAGATACGCAGTATTTT. Protein sequence: CASSYSIAAGGDTQYF.

The chain has TRBV7-3 and TRBJ1-6; 10 bases are shared with TRBD1. The CDR3 contains 15 residues. Germline V gene data show CDR1 as SGHTA and CDR2 as FQGTGA. The V segment lost 5 bases and the J segment 3 bases; nucleotides outside the gene matches: 1. The CDR3 is CASSRTGGYNSPLHF. The CDR3 DNA is TGTGCCAGCAGCAGGACAGGGGGCTATAATTCACCCCTCCACTTT.

This clone has a handful of counts. The rearrangement links TRBV5-4 to TRBJ2-5; 7 bases agree with TRBD1. In germline, CDR1 is SGHNT, CDR2 YYREEE (reference sequence). The CDR3 runs to 12 residues. V dropped 6 bases and J dropped 4; count of bases not matched to a gene: 3. The CDR3 bases are TGTGCCAGCAAGGGGGCCGGAGAGACCCAGTACTTC. Amino acid sequence: CASKGAGETQYF.